A single sample is the source of the 31 T cell receptor beta chains below, sequenced in a study of graft-versus-host responses after intestinal transplantation. This table comes from immunoSEQ multiplex PCR, and its TCRdb copy is limited to in-frame clones, with some not included. The sample has roughly 60,000 clones, approximately 90% seen once. Here the sequenced sample was PBMCs, taken 26 days after transplant. These receptors were collected from a human patient who received an intestinal transplant, so some T cells may come from the graft donor.

The J gene is TRBJ2-1, the V gene TRBV7-6; weak D call: TRBD2 (7 bases). Germline CDR1 reads SGHVS; CDR2 reads FNYEAQ. V lost 2 bases and J 4 bases, leaving 18 bases between the germline ends. The CDR3 has 17 residues. The CDR3 loop is CASSLRRGRDTYNEQFF. The CDR3 region has the DNA TGTGCCAGCAGCTTAAGGCGGGGGCGGGACACTTACAATGAGCAGTTCTTC.

The chain links TRBV6-5 to TRBJ2-7; TRBD2 matches at 10 bases. Germline CDR1 reads MNHEY; CDR2 reads SVGAGI. The ends lost 0 bases at V and 5 bases at J; junction bases unmatched: 7. The CDR3 covers 16 residues. Written as DNA, the CDR3 is TGTGCCAGCAGTTACTCGAAGCGGGGGGGCGTCGACGAGCAGTACTTC. As protein: CASSYSKRGGVDEQYF.

The chain carries TRBV6-6 and TRBJ1-5; possible D gene TRBD1, 6 bases. CDR3 length: 16 amino acids. Per the germline V gene, CDR1 is MNHNY and CDR2 is SVGAGI (reference sequence). V was cut by 6 bases and J by 1 base, with 16 bases left in between. The CDR3 protein is CASRSLGQWSNQPQHF. In DNA, the CDR3 is TGTGCCAGCAGGAGCCTTGGACAGTGGAGCAATCAGCCCCAGCATTTT.

The chain recombines TRBV7-9 with TRBJ2-3, with a possible D match to TRBD2 (5 bases). Germline V gene lookup returns CDR1 SEHNR and CDR2 FQNEAQ (reference sequence). The CDR3 length is 15 residues. Trimming left V 3 bases short and J 0 bases short, with 10 bases between. CDR3 protein: CASSFGVASTDTQYF. In nucleotides, the CDR3 is TGTGCCAGCAGCTTTGGGGTAGCGAGCACAGATACGCAGTATTTT.

V and J are TRBV21-1 and TRBJ2-5; the table's D gene call, TRBD1, was not cross checked with the DNA. TRBV21-1 is flagged as a pseudogene. The CDR3 runs 13 residues. The CDR3 here is CASSRDRGETQYF. The CDR3 coding sequence is TGTGCCAGCAGCAGGGACAGGGGAGAGACCCAGTACTTC.

This clone was seen only once. V gene TRBV19 combines with J gene TRBJ2-5; tentative D call: TRBD1 (5 bases). V lost 2 bases to trimming and J lost 3 bases, with 16 bases between them. CDR1 and CDR2 from the germline V gene are LNHDA and SQIVND (reference sequence). The CDR3 extends over 16 amino acids. The chain's CDR3 is CASSIPTADRKETQYF. The CDR3 nucleotides read TGTGCCAGTAGTATACCCACCGCTGACAGAAAAGAGACCCAGTACTTC.

Only one count was recorded for this clone. The chain combines TRBV9 with TRBJ1-6; D may be TRBD1 (5 bases). Trimming cost V 4 bases and J 10 bases, with 18 bases left between them. CDR1 and CDR2 from the germline V gene are SGDLS and YYNGEE. The CDR3 sequence is 15 residues long. The CDR3: CASSTKGLRWSPLHF. CDR3 nucleotide sequence: TGTGCCAGCAGCACAAAGGGGTTGCGGTGGTCACCCCTCCACTTT.

V usage is TRBV2 and J usage is TRBJ2-1, with 10 bases identical to TRBD2. The CDR3 runs to 15 residues. Germline-derived CDR1 and CDR2 are SNHLY and FYNNEI. V lost 4 bases, J lost 5 bases, and 5 bases stayed unmatched. The CDR3, as DNA: TGTGCCAGCAGTGTGGCTAGCGGGGGTGACAATGAGCAGTTCTTC. Residues: CASSVASGGDNEQFF.

There are a few counts of this clone. V gene TRBV19 combines with J gene TRBJ1-2; 10 nucleotides line up with TRBD1. From germline, CDR1 is LNHDA and CDR2 SQIVND (reference sequence). This CDR3 is built from 15 residues. V shed 4 bases and J 6 bases; nucleotides not matched to a gene: 8. In nucleotides, the CDR3 is TGTGCCAGTAGTACCCCAGGGACAGGGGCTGATGGCTACACCTTC. It yields the protein CASSTPGTGADGYTF.

The V gene is TRBV4-1, the J gene TRBJ2-2; no reliable D call. V lost 1 base and J lost 6, with 9 bases in between. This CDR3 is 14 amino acids long. Per germline, CDR1 MGHRA and CDR2 YSYEKL. CDR3 sequence reads: CASSQVFPSGELFF. The CDR3 nucleotides read TGCGCCAGCAGCCAAGTTTTCCCCTCCGGGGAGCTGTTTTTT.

As DNA, the CDR3 is TGTGCCAGCAGCCTGAATGGGGCGGACAATCAGCCCCAGCATTTT. Encoded protein: CASSLNGADNQPQHF. The chain combines TRBV5-6 with TRBJ1-5; possible D gene TRBD1, 5 bases. Trimming removed 4 bases from V and 3 bases from J, with 14 bases in between. The length of the CDR3 is 15 residues. From germline, CDR1 is SGHDT and CDR2 YYEEEE.

This chain links TRBV4-1 with TRBJ2-3, with 11 positions matching TRBD1. The CDR3 has 16 residues. The J segment lost 2 bases and the V segment lost 4 bases, leaving 5 bases of the junction unmatched. Germline lookup yields CDR1 MGHRA and CDR2 YSYEKL. The CDR3 is CASSRGGQGVTDTQYF. CDR3 in DNA: TGCGCCAGCAGCCGAGGGGGACAGGGGGTCACAGATACGCAGTATTTT.

CDR3 amino acids: CASSLLSRTGEDNEQFF. In nucleotides, the CDR3 is TGTGCCAGCAGCTTATTATCCCGCACAGGGGAGGACAATGAGCAGTTCTTC. This rearrangement joins TRBV13 to TRBJ2-1, with a tentative D call TRBD1 (7 bases). The germline V gene has CDR1 PRHDT and CDR2 FYEKMQ (reference sequence). V lost 2 bases, J lost 5 bases, and 19 bases lay in between. The CDR3 runs 17 residues.

This clone has only one observation. The chain links TRBV6-1 to TRBJ1-4, with D hard to call. V was cut by 3 bases and J by 0 bases, with 14 bases left in between. Looked up from germline, CDR1 is MNHNS and CDR2 is SASEGT. The CDR3 runs 17 residues. The CDR3: CASSDLLDTSTNEKLFF. The CDR3 bases are TGTGCCAGCAGTGACCTCCTTGACACCTCAACTAATGAAAAACTGTTTTTT.

V gene TRBV29-1 combines with J gene TRBJ2-2; TRBD1 matches 7 bases. Germline loops: CDR1 SQVTM, CDR2 ANQGSEA. The CDR3 covers 13 residues. J was trimmed by 4 bases and V by 4 bases; bases with no gene match: 3. CDR3 sequence reads: CSVVSGGTGELFF. CDR3 DNA sequence: TGCAGCGTTGTGTCAGGGGGCACCGGGGAGCTGTTTTTT.

The rearrangement links TRBV4-2 to TRBJ2-3; 15 nucleotides line up with TRBD2. Germline V gene lookup returns CDR1 LGHNA and CDR2 YNFKEQ. This CDR3 comprises 18 residues. The V gene end was trimmed by 3 bases and the J gene end by 8 bases; junction bases not matched to a gene: 12. The CDR3 reads CASSQKYPGLAGGGTQYF. CDR3 in DNA: TGTGCCAGCAGCCAGAAATACCCGGGACTAGCGGGGGGAGGTACGCAGTATTTT.

This chain connects TRBV7-3 to TRBJ2-7; the D gene is possibly TRBD2 (5 bases). The CDR3 totals 13 residues. Germline loops: CDR1 SGHTA, CDR2 FQGTGA. Trimming pared 1 base from V and 5 bases from J, leaving 9 bases between. CDR3 protein: CASSLRAGDEQYF. CDR3 in DNA: TGTGCCAGCAGCTTAAGGGCCGGGGACGAGCAGTACTTC.

V and J are TRBV6-1 and TRBJ1-5, with D possibly being TRBD1 (6 bases). CDR1 is MNHNS, CDR2 SASEGT, per germline. The CDR3 spans 15 residues. Trimming took off 6 bases at V and 7 bases at J, with 19 bases between the two ends. The CDR3 loop is CASRRNRDINQPQHF. The CDR3 DNA follows: TGTGCCAGCAGGAGAAACCGGGACATCAACCAGCCCCAGCATTTT.

The rearrangement links TRBV6-6 to TRBJ2-5; the match to TRBD2 covers 14 bases. Germline assignment: CDR1 MNHNY and CDR2 SVGAGI (reference sequence). V trimming: 4 bases; J trimming: 3 bases; junction bases outside the gene matches: 1. This CDR3 has 15 residues. The CDR3 loop reads CASSSGLAGEETQYF. In DNA, the CDR3 is TGTGCCAGCAGTTCGGGACTAGCGGGAGAAGAGACCCAGTACTTC.

This chain uses TRBV7-2 with TRBJ2-5; perhaps TRBD1 as D (6 bases). V lost 5 bases and J lost 7, with 11 bases in between. CDR3 length equals 12 residues. Germline assignment: CDR1 SGHTA and CDR2 FQGNSA. This CDR3 reads CASSQGSGTQYF. The DNA for the CDR3 is TGTGCCAGCAGCCAGGGGTCGGGGACCCAGTACTTC.

The chain couples TRBV5-6 to TRBJ2-5; tentatively, D is TRBD1 (5 bases). The CDR3 contains 13 residues. Germline-derived CDR1 and CDR2 are SGHDT and YYEEEE. Deletions cut 0 bases from V and 5 bases from J, with 8 bases between. CDR3 bases: TGTGCCAGCAGCTTGGGGGGCCGGGAGACCCAGTACTTC. This sequence encodes CASSLGGRETQYF. The whole variable domain, remainder taken from reference TRBV5-6 and TRBJ2-5, is DAGVTQSPTHLIKTRGQQVTLRCSPKSGHDTVSWYQQALGQGPQFIFQYYEEEERQRGNFPDRFSGHQFPNYSSELNVNALLLGDSALYLCASSLGGRETQYFGPGTRLLVL.

The chain employs TRBV28 and TRBJ1-1, with D maybe TRBD1 (6 bases). Trimming took off 7 bases at V and 5 bases at J, with 23 bases between the two ends. Germline V gene sequence: CDR1 MDHEN, CDR2 SYDVKM. The length of the CDR3 is 16 residues. CDR3 loop: CASITNMGGAATEAFF. The DNA of the CDR3 is TGTGCCAGCATTACTAATATGGGGGGGGCGGCGACTGAAGCTTTCTTT.

V usage is TRBV4-2 and J usage is TRBJ2-1; TRBD1 aligns across 9 bases. J gave up 2 bases and V 3 bases, and 5 bases lay outside the gene matches. This CDR3 has 16 amino acids. The germline V gene has CDR1 LGHNA and CDR2 YNFKEQ. As DNA, the CDR3 is TGTGCCAGCAGCCAGACCGGGACAGGGCCCTACAATGAGCAGTTCTTC. The encoded protein is CASSQTGTGPYNEQFF.

The chain employs TRBV7-6 and TRBJ2-2; no clear D gene. V lost 5 bases to trimming and J lost 7 bases, with 8 bases between them. This CDR3 spans 12 amino acids. Germline CDR1 SGHVS, CDR2 FNYEAQ. The CDR3 protein is CASSPSLGELFF. CDR3 bases: TGTGCCAGCAGCCCGAGCCTCGGGGAGCTGTTTTTT.

V gene TRBV10-1 combines with J gene TRBJ1-2, with D possibly matching TRBD1 (5 bases). Deletions cut 7 bases from V and 5 bases from J, with 17 bases between. The CDR3 has 14 residues. In germline, CDR1 is WNHNN, CDR2 SYGVQD (reference sequence). CDR3 residues: CASTYQTVLYGYTF. Written as DNA, the CDR3 is TGCGCCAGCACTTACCAGACAGTTTTATATGGCTACACCTTC.

The chain is built from TRBV19 and TRBJ2-1; D gene ambiguous. Germline CDR1 and CDR2: LNHDA and SQIVND (reference sequence). The V end lost 5 bases, the J end lost 0 bases, and 11 bases lay between the germline ends. The CDR3 has 15 residues. This chain's CDR3 is CASSASTSSYNEQFF. CDR3 in DNA: TGTGCCAGTAGTGCCTCAACAAGCTCCTACAATGAGCAGTTCTTC. The full variable domain, its missing parts supplied by reference TRBV19 and TRBJ2-1, is DGGITQSPKYLFRKEGQNVTLSCEQNLNHDAMYWYRQDPGQGLRLIYYSQIVNDFQKGDIAEGYSVSREKKESFPLTVTSAQKNPTAFYLCASSASTSSYNEQFFGPGTRLTVL.

The chain carries TRBV19 and TRBJ2-3; D is undetermined. CDR3 length equals 16 residues. Germline values: CDR1 LNHDA, CDR2 SQIVND (reference sequence). The V and J ends lost 3 bases and 0 bases respectively, with 13 bases between them. The CDR3, as DNA: TGTGCCAGTAGTATCGGCCCAGAGACAAGCACAGATACGCAGTATTTT. It specifies CASSIGPETSTDTQYF. Full variable domain (rest looked up from reference TRBV19 and TRBJ2-3): DGGITQSPKYLFRKEGQNVTLSCEQNLNHDAMYWYRQDPGQGLRLIYYSQIVNDFQKGDIAEGYSVSREKKESFPLTVTSAQKNPTAFYLCASSIGPETSTDTQYFGPGTRLTVL.

The genes are TRBV29-1 and TRBJ2-5, with TRBD1 matching over 10 bases. Germline loops: CDR1 SQVTM, CDR2 ANQGSEA. CDR3 size: 14 residues. The V segment lost 2 bases and the J segment 5 bases; nucleotides outside the gene matches: 5. The CDR3 loop reads CSVEWDRGGETQYF. CDR3 in DNA: TGCAGCGTTGAATGGGACAGGGGAGGCGAGACCCAGTACTTC.

The rearrangement joins TRBV27 to TRBJ2-1; a weak D match, TRBD2 (6 bases). V was clipped by 8 bases and J by 6 bases, with 17 bases between them. This CDR3 has 14 residues. Germline-derived CDR1 and CDR2 are MNHEY and SMNVEV (reference sequence). CDR3 coding DNA: TGTGCCAGCGGCCTAGAGACTAGTGTCAATGAGCAGTTCTTC. This encodes CASGLETSVNEQFF.

This sequence joins TRBV13 and TRBJ2-1; tentative D call: TRBD1 (6 bases). This CDR3 has 14 residues. Per the germline V gene, CDR1 is PRHDT and CDR2 is FYEKMQ (reference sequence). Trimming cost V 5 bases and J 8 bases, with 16 bases left between them. This chain's CDR3 is CASSPQGAGDEQFF. The CDR3 DNA reads TGTGCCAGCAGCCCACAGGGCGCGGGCGATGAGCAGTTCTTC.

This clone was recorded once. The V gene is TRBV9, the J gene TRBJ2-1; 8 bases agree with TRBD2. The CDR3 totals 15 residues. Germline CDR1 and CDR2: SGDLS and YYNGEE. Trimming at V came to 5 bases and at J to 2 bases, leaving 6 bases not matched to a gene. CDR3 sequence: CASSPGGHAYNEQFF. For the CDR3, the DNA is TGTGCCAGCAGTCCGGGGGGGCATGCCTACAATGAGCAGTTCTTC.